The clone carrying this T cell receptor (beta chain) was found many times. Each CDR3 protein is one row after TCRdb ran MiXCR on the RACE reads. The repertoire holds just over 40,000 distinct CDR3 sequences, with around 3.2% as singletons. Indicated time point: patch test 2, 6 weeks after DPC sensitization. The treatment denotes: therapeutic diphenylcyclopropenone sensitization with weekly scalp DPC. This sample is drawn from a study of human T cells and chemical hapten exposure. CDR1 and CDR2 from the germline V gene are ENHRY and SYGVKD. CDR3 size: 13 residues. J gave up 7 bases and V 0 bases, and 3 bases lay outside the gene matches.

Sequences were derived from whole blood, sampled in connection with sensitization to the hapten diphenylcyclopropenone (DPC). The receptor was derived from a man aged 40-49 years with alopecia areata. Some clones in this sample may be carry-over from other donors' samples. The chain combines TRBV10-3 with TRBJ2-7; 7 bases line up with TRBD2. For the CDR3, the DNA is TGTGCCATCAGTGAGTCCCTGGGGGGGGAGCAGTACTTC. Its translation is CAISESLGGEQYF.